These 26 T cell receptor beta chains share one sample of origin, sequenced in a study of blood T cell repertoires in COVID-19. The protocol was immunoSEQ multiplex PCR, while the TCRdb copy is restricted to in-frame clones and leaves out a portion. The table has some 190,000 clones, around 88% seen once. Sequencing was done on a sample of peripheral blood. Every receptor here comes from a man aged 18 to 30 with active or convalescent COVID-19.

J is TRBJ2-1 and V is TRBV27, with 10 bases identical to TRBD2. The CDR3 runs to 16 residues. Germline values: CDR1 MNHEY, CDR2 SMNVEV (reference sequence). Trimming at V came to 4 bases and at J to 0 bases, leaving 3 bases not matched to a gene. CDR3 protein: CASSSSGGGSYNEQFF. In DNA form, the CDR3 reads TGTGCCAGCAGTTCTAGCGGGGGAGGCTCCTACAATGAGCAGTTCTTC.

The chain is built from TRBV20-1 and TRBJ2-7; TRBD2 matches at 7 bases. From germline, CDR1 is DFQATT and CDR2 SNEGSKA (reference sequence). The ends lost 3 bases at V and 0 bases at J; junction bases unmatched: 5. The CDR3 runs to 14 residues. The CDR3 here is CSASAGAGSYEQYF. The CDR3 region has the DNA TGCAGTGCTAGTGCGGGAGCTGGCTCCTACGAGCAGTACTTC.

The CDR3 sequence: CASSPTTGDYGYTF. The CDR3 region has the DNA TGTGCCAGCTCACCTACGACAGGGGACTATGGCTACACCTTC. The chain carries TRBV18 and TRBJ1-2, with 8 bases fitting TRBD1. CDR3 length: 14 amino acids. CDR1 KGHSH and CDR2 LQKENI come from the germline V gene. Trimming cost V 3 bases and J 3 bases; bases outside gene matches: 3. Complete variable domain (other parts from reference TRBV18 and TRBJ1-2): NAGVMQNPRHLVRRRGQEARLRCSPMKGHSHVYWYRQLPEEGLKFMVYLQKENIIDESGMPKERFSAEFPKEGPSILRIQQVVRGDSAAYFCASSPTTGDYGYTFGSGTRLTVV.

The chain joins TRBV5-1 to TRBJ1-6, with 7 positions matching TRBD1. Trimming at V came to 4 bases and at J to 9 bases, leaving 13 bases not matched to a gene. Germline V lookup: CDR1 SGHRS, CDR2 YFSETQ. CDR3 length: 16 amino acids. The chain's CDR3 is CASSPSPQGVASPLHF. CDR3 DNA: TGCGCCAGCAGCCCCTCACCTCAGGGGGTCGCTTCACCCCTCCACTTT.

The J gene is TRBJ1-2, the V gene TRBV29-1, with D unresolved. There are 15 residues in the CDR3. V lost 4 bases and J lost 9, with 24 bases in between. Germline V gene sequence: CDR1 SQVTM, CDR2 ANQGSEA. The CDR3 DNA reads TGCAGCGTTGGAGACACGGGTCTAGGAAGTTATAGCTACACCTTC. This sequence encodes CSVGDTGLGSYSYTF.

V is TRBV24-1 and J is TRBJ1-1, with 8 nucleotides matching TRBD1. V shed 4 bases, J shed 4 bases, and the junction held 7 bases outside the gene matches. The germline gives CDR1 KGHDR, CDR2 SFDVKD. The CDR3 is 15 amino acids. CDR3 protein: CATSDPRTGSTEAFF. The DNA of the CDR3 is TGTGCCACCAGTGACCCTAGGACAGGGAGCACTGAAGCTTTCTTT.

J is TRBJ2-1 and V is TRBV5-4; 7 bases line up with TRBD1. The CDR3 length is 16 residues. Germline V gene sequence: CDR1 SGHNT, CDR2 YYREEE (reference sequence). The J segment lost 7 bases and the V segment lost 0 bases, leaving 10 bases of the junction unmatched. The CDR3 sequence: CASSLGVTGIDNEQFF. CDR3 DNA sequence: TGTGCCAGCAGCTTGGGCGTGACAGGGATAGATAATGAGCAGTTCTTC.

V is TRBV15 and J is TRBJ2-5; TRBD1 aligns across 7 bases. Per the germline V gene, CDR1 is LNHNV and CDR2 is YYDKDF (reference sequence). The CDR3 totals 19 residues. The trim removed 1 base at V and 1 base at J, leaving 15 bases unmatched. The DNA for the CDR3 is TGTGCCACCAGCAGAGGGGGGAAAACAGGGGTGTGGTCCCAAGAGACCCAGTACTTC. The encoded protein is CATSRGGKTGVWSQETQYF.

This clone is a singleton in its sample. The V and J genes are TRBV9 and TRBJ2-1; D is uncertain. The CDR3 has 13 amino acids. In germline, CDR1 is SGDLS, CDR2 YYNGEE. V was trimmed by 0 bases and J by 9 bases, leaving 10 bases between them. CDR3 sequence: CASSVATYGEQFF. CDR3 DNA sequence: TGTGCCAGCAGCGTAGCTACGTATGGTGAGCAGTTCTTC.

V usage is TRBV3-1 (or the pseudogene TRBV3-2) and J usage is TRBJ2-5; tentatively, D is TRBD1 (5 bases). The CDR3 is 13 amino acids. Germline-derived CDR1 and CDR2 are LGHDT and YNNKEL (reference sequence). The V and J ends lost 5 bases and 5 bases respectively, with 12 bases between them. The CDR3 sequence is CASSNMGPETQYF. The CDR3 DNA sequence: TGTGCCAGCAGCAACATGGGGCCCGAGACCCAGTACTTC.

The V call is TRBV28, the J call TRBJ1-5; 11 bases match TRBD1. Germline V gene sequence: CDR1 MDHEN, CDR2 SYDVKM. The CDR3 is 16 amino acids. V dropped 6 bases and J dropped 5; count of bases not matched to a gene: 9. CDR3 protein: CASSRLGTGGHQPQHF. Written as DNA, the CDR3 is TGTGCCAGCAGCCGCTTAGGGACAGGGGGGCATCAGCCCCAGCATTTT.

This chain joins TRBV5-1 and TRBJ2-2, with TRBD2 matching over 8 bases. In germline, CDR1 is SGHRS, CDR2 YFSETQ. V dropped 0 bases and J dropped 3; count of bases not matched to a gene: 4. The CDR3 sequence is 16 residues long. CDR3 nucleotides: TGCGCCAGCAGCTTGGGAGCGGGAGAGGACACCGGGGAGCTGTTTTTT. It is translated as CASSLGAGEDTGELFF.

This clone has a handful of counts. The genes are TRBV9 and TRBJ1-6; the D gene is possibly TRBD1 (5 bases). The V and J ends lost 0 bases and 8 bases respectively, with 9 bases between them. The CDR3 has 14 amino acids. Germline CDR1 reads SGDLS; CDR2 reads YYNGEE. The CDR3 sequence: CASSVDQGDSPLHF. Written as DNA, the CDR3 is TGTGCCAGCAGCGTAGATCAGGGCGATTCACCCCTCCACTTT.

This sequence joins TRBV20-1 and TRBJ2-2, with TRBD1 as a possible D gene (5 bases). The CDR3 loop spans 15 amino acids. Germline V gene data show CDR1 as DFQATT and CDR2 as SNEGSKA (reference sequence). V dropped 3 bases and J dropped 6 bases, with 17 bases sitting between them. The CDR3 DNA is TGCAGTGCTAGTGTTTGGGGCCCACGGGCCGGGGAGCTGTTTTTT. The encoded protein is CSASVWGPRAGELFF.

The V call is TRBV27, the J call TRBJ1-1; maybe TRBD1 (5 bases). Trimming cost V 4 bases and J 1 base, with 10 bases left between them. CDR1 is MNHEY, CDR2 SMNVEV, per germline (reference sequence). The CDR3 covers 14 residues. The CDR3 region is CASSYLQGNTEAFF. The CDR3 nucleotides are TGTGCCAGCAGTTATCTCCAGGGGAACACTGAAGCTTTCTTT.

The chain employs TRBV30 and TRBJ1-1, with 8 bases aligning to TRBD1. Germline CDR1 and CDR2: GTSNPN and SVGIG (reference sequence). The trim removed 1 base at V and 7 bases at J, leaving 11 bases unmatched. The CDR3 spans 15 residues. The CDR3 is CAWSAPGTGLIEAFF. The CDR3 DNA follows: TGTGCCTGGAGTGCACCTGGGACAGGTCTTATTGAAGCTTTCTTT. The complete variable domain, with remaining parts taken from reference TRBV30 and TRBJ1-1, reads SQTIHQWPATLVQPVGSPLSLECTVEGTSNPNLYWYRQAAGRGLQLLFYSVGIGQISSEVPQNLSASRPQDRQFILSSKKLLLSDSGFYLCAWSAPGTGLIEAFFGQGTRLTVV.

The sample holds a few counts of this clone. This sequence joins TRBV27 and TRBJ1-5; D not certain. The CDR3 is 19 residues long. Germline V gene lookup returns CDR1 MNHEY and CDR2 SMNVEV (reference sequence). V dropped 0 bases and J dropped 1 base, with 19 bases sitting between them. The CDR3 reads CASSLSRRAGRGSNQPQHF. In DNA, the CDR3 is TGTGCCAGCAGTTTATCGCGGCGGGCAGGTCGGGGAAGCAATCAGCCCCAGCATTTT.

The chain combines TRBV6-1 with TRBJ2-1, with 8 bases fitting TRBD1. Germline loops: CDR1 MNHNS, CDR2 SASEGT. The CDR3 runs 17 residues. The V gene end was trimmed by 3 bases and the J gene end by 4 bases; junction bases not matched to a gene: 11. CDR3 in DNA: TGTGCCAGCAGTGACCCGTGGGGACAGGTAGGATACAATGAGCAGTTCTTC. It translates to CASSDPWGQVGYNEQFF.

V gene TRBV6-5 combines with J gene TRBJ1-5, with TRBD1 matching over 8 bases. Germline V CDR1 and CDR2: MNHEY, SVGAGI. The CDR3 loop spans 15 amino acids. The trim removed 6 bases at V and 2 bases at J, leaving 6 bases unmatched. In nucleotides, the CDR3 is TGTGCCAGCAGGCCTGACAGGGGAGGCAATCAGCCCCAGCATTTT. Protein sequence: CASRPDRGGNQPQHF.

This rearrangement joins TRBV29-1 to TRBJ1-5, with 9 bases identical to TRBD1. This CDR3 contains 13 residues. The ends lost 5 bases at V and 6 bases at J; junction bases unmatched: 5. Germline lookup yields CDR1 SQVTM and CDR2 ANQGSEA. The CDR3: CSVSGTGRQPQHF. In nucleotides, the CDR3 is TGCAGCGTTTCCGGGACAGGGCGTCAGCCCCAGCATTTT.

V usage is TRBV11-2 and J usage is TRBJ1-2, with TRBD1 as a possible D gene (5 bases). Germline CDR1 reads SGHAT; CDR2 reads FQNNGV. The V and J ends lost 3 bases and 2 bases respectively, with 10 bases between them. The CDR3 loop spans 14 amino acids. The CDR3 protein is CASSFGAGNYGYTF. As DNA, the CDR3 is TGTGCCAGCAGCTTTGGTGCAGGGAACTATGGCTACACCTTC.

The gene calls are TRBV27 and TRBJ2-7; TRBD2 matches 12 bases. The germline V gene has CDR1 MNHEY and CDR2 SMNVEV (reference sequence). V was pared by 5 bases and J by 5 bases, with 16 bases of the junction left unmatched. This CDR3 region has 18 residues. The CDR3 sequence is CASSSRGGTSGRLDEQYF. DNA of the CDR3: TGTGCCAGCAGTAGTCGGGGAGGAACTAGCGGGAGGTTGGACGAGCAGTACTTC.

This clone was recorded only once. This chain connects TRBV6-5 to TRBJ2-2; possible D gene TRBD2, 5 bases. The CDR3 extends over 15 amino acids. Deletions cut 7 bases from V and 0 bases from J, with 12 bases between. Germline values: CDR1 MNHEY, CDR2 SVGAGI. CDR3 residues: CASTWRTANTGELFF. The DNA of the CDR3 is TGTGCCAGCACCTGGAGGACCGCGAACACCGGGGAGCTGTTTTTT.

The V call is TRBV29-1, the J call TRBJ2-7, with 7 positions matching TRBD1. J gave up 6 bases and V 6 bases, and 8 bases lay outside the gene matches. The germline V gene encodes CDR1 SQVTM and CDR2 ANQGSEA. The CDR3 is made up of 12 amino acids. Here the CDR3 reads CSVGMTGIEQYF. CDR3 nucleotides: TGCAGCGTAGGTATGACAGGGATCGAGCAGTACTTC.

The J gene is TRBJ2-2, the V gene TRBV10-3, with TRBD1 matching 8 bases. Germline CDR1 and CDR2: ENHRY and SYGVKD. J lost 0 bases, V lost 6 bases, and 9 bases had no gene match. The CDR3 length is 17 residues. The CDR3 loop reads CAISRQGSPANTGELFF. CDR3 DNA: TGTGCCATCAGCCGACAGGGGAGCCCCGCGAACACCGGGGAGCTGTTTTTT.

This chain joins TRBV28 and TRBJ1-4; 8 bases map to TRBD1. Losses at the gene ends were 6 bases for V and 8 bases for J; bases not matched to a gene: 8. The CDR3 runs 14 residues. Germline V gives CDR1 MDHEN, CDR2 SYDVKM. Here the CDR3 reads CASRTGTGEEKLFF. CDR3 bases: TGTGCCAGCAGAACCGGGACAGGAGAGGAAAAACTGTTTTTT.